Listed here is a single T cell receptor (beta chain). At one end the junction does not follow the germline gene, possibly because of a read error. This CDR3 has 11 amino acids. Germline V gene sequence: CDR1 MDHEN, CDR2 SYDVKM. This sample is drawn from a study of technical replicates of blood from several donors. Sequenced by immunoSEQ multiplex PCR; TCRdb stores in-frame clones only, minus some. The table lists 60,000 to 70,000 clones, 98% of them singletons, with over 0.15% in the top ten. The sequence derives from a human donor in good health. The genes are TRBV28 and TRBJ2-6, with unresolved D. The sequencing sample was made of T cells isolated from PBMCs. The chain's CDR3 is CASSLRGALAF. The CDR3, as DNA: TGTGCCAGCAGTTTGAGAGGTGCCCTGGCTTTC.